A single sample is the source of the 9 T cell receptor beta chains below, sequenced in a study of neoadjuvant anti-PD-1 for oral cavity cancer. Documented time point: after neoadjuvant nivolumab, at surgical resection. TCRdb's copy holds only in-frame clones and misses some; the assay was immunoSEQ multiplex PCR. The sample includes 25,000 or so clones, about 26% of them seen just once. This sample comprised tumor tissue, obtained after nivolumab (anti-PD-1) treatment. The receptor source for this set is a person between 40 and 79 years old with oral cavity squamous cell carcinoma.

The chain links TRBV4-1 to TRBJ2-7; no clear D gene. Germline values: CDR1 MGHRA, CDR2 YSYEKL. Trimming cost V 0 bases and J 3 bases, with 6 bases left between them. The CDR3 consists of 13 residues. The CDR3 region is CASSQDPIYEQYF. As DNA, the CDR3 is TGCGCCAGCAGCCAAGATCCCATCTACGAGCAGTACTTC.

This rearrangement joins TRBV15 to TRBJ1-1; D not certain. CDR1 is LNHNV and CDR2 is YYDKDF in the germline V gene (reference sequence). This CDR3 has 15 amino acids. The V end was cut by 2 bases, the J end by 4 bases, with 14 bases between. CDR3 sequence: CATSRLHDIPTEAFF. The CDR3 bases are TGTGCCACCAGCAGACTTCACGACATCCCCACTGAAGCTTTCTTT.

V gene TRBV21-1 combines with J gene TRBJ2-3; TRBD2 is the table's D call and was not checked against the DNA. TRBV21-1 corresponds to a pseudogene. The CDR3 length is 19 residues. CDR3 DNA sequence: TGTGCCAGCAGCCCCACTTCCGTAGATAGCGGGGGGAGCACAGATACGCAGTATTTT. Protein product: CASSPTSVDSGGSTDTQYF.

This clone was observed at least ten times. V and J are TRBV5-6 and TRBJ1-1, with D possibly being TRBD1 (6 bases). The CDR3 is 14 amino acids. Germline V gene lookup returns CDR1 SGHDT and CDR2 YYEEEE. V shed 4 bases and J shed 7 bases, with 17 bases lying between them. CDR3 residues: CASSGPGGGSEAFF. CDR3 in DNA: TGTGCCAGCAGCGGCCCGGGAGGGGGTAGTGAAGCTTTCTTT. Complete variable domain (other parts from reference TRBV5-6 and TRBJ1-1): DAGVTQSPTHLIKTRGQQVTLRCSPKSGHDTVSWYQQALGQGPQFIFQYYEEEERQRGNFPDRFSGHQFPNYSSELNVNALLLGDSALYLCASSGPGGGSEAFFGQGTRLTVV.

The chain carries TRBV11-2 and TRBJ1-5, with a weak D call TRBD1 (5 bases). In germline, CDR1 is SGHAT, CDR2 FQNNGV. V dropped 2 bases and J dropped 5 bases, with 13 bases sitting between them. The CDR3 is made up of 15 amino acids. The CDR3 here is CASSLNPQGHQPQHF. CDR3 DNA: TGTGCCAGCAGCTTAAATCCGCAGGGCCATCAGCCCCAGCATTTT.

The rearrangement links TRBV25-1 to TRBJ2-6; the D call may be TRBD1 or TRBD2 (7 bases each). Germline-derived CDR1 and CDR2 are MGHDK and SYGVNS. The ends were cut back, 4 bases at V and 2 bases at J, with 15 bases in the middle. The CDR3 has 17 residues. CDR3 sequence (DNA): TGTGCCAGCAGTGCCGAGACAGGGAGGGCTGGGGCCAACGTCCTGACTTTC. Protein product: CASSAETGRAGANVLTF. The variable domain in full, with the rest retrieved from reference TRBV25-1 and TRBJ2-6, is EADIYQTPRYLVIGTGKKITLECSQTMGHDKMYWYQQDPGMELHLIHYSYGVNSTEKGDLSSESTVSRIRTEHFPLTLESARPSHTSQYLCASSAETGRAGANVLTFGAGSRLTVL.

This chain connects TRBV28 to TRBJ2-2; TRBD2 might be the D (5 bases). Trimming removed 3 bases from V and 7 bases from J, with 21 bases in between. Germline V gene data show CDR1 as MDHEN and CDR2 as SYDVKM. The CDR3 contains 17 residues. The CDR3 region is CASSFFPMGSHSGELFF. CDR3 DNA: TGTGCCAGCAGTTTTTTTCCTATGGGGAGCCACAGCGGGGAGCTGTTTTTT.

This clone was observed a few times. The V and J genes are TRBV2 and TRBJ1-2; no clear D gene. Germline V gene sequence: CDR1 SNHLY, CDR2 FYNNEI. This CDR3 region has 13 residues. Trimming pared 6 bases from V and 4 bases from J, leaving 12 bases between. The CDR3 DNA reads as TGTGCCAGCAGCAGTGAGAGGGTCTATGGCTACACCTTC. It yields the protein CASSSERVYGYTF.

V and J are TRBV5-1 and TRBJ2-5; D may be TRBD1 (6 bases). The germline V and J ends were trimmed by 5 bases and 3 bases, with 20 bases remaining between them. Per the germline V gene, CDR1 is SGHRS and CDR2 is YFSETQ. This CDR3 has 16 residues. Written as DNA, the CDR3 is TGCGCCAGCAGTCACATAATCAACAGGGCGGAAGAGACCCAGTACTTC. It yields the protein CASSHIINRAEETQYF.